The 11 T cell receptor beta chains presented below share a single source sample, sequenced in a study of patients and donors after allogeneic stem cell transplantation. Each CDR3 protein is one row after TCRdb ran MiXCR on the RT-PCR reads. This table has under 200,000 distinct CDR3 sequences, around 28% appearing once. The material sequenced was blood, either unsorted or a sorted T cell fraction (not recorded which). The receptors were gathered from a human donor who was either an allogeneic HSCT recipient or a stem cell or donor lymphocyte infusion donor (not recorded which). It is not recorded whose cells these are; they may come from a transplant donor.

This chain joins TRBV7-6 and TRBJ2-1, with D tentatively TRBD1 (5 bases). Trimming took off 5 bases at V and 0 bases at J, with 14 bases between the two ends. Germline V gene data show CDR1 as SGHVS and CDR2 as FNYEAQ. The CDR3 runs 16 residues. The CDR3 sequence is CASSPRTGSSYNEQFF. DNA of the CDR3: TGTGCCAGCAGCCCCCGCACAGGCAGCTCCTACAATGAGCAGTTCTTC.

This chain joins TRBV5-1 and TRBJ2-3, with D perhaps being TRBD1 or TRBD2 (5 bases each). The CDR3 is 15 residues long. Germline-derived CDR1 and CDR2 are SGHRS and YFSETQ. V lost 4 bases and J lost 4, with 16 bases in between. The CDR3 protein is CASSPYRTQADTQYF. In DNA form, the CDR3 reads TGCGCCAGCAGCCCTTACAGGACTCAGGCAGATACGCAGTATTTT.

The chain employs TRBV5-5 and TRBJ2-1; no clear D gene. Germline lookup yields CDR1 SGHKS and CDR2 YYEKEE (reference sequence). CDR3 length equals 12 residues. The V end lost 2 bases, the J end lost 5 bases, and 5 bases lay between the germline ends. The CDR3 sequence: CASSFNNNEQFF. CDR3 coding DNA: TGTGCCAGCAGCTTTAACAACAATGAGCAGTTCTTC.

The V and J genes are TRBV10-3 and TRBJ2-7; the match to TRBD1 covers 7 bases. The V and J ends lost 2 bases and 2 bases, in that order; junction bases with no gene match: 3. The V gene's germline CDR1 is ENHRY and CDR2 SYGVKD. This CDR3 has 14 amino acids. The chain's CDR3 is CAISENRGAYEQYF. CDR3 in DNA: TGTGCCATCAGTGAGAACAGGGGAGCCTACGAGCAGTACTTC.

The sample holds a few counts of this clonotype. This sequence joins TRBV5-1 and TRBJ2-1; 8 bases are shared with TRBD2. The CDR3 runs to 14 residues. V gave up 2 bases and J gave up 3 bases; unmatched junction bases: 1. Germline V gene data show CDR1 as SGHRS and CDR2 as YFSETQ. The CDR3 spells CASSFSGVYNEQFF. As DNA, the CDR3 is TGCGCCAGCAGCTTTAGCGGGGTCTACAATGAGCAGTTCTTC.

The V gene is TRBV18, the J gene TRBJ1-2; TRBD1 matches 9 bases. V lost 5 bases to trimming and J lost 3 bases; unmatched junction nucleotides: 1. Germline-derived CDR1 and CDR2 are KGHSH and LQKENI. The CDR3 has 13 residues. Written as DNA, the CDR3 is TGTGCCAGCTCAGGGGACAGGGACTATGGCTACACCTTC. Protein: CASSGDRDYGYTF.

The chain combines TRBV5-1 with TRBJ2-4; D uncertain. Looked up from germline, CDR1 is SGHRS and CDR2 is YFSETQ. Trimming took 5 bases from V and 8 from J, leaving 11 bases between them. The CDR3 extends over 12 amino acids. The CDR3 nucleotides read TGCGCCAGCAGTCAGATCGGTCACATTCAGTACTTC. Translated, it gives CASSQIGHIQYF.

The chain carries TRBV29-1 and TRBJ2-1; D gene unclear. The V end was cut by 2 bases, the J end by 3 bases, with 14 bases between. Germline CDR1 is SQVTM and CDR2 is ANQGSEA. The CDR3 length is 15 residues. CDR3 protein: CSVEPPIDDYNEQFF. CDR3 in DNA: TGCAGCGTTGAACCCCCGATCGACGACTACAATGAGCAGTTCTTC.

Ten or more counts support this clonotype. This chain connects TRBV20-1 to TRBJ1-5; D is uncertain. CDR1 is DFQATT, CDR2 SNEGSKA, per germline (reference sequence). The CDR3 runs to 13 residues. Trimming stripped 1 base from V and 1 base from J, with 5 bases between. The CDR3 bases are TGCAGTGCTAGAGGGTTGAGCAATCAGCCCCAGCATTTT. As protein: CSARGLSNQPQHF.

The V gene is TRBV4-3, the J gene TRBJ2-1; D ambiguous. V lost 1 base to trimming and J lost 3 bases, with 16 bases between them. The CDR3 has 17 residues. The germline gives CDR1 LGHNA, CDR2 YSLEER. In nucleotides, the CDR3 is TGCGCCAGCAGCCAAGGGTACGAGCTAGTTCTCTACAATGAGCAGTTCTTC. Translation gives CASSQGYELVLYNEQFF.

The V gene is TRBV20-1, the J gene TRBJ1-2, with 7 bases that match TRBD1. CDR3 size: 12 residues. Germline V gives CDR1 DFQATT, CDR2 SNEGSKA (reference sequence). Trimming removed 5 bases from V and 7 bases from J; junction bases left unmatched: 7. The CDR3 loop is CSAGGNRGGYTF. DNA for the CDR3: TGCAGTGCTGGGGGGAACAGGGGTGGCTACACCTTC.